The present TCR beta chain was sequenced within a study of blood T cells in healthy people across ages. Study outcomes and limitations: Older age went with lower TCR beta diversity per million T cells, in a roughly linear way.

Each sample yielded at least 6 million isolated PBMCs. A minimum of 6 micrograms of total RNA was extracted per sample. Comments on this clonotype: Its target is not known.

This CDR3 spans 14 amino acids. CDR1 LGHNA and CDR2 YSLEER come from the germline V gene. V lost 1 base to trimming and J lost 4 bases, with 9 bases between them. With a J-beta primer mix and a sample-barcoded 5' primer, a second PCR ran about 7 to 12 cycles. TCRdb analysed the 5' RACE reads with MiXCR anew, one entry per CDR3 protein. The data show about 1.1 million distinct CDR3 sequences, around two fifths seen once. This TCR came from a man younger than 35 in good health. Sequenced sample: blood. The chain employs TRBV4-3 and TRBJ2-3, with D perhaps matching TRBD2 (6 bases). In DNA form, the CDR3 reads TGCGCCAGCAGCCAAGCGGGGGTGGCAGATACGCAGTATTTT. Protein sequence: CASSQAGVADTQYF.